This note documents a single TCR beta chain sequence. This CDR3 spans 15 amino acids. Germline V gene sequence: CDR1 SGHRS, CDR2 YFSETQ. The junction had 7 bases not matched to a gene; V was cut back by 4 bases and J by 4 bases. These data are taken from a study of blood T cell repertoires in COVID-19. Original analysis: Estimation of nucleated cell counts was performed using reference gene primer amplification. Repertoires were generated with immunoSEQ multiplex PCR, while TCRdb's copy carries only in-frame clones and drops some. The V and J calls and clone size are taken from that table; D and trimming were inferred from the DNA. The sample includes around 240,000 clones, 80% to 90% of them seen just once.

Sequenced sample: PBMCs or T cells enriched from blood (not recorded which). The TCR originated in a woman in her forties or fifties who had recovered from COVID-19. The chain combines TRBV5-1 with TRBJ1-3; 8 bases map to TRBD1. CDR3 in DNA: TGCGCCAGCAGCCCCGGGACAGGAGGGGGAAACACCATATATTTT. Translated: CASSPGTGGGNTIYF.